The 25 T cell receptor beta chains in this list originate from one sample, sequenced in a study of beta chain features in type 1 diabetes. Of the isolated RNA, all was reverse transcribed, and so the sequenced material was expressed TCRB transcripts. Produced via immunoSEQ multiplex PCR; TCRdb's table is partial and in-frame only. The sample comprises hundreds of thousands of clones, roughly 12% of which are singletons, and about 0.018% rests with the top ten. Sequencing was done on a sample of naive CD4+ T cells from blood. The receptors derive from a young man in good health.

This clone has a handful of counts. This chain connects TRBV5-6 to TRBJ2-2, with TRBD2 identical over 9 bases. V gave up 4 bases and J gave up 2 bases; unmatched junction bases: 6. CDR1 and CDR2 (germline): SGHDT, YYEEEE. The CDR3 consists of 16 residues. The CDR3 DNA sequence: TGTGCCAGCAGCCGACTAGCGGCCTCAAACACCGGGGAGCTGTTTTTT. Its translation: CASSRLAASNTGELFF.

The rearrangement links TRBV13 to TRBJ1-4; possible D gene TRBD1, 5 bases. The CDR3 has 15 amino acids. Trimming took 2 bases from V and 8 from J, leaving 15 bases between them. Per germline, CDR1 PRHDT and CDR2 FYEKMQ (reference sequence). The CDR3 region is CASSLYVGQREKLFF. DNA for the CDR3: TGTGCCAGCAGCTTATATGTGGGGCAGAGGGAAAAACTGTTTTTT.

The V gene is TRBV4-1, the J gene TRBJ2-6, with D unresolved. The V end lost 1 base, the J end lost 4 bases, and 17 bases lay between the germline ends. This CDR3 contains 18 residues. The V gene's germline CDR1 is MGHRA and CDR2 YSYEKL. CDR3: CASSQVAPQLRGANVLTF. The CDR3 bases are TGCGCCAGCAGCCAAGTGGCGCCCCAGTTGAGGGGGGCCAACGTCCTGACTTTC.

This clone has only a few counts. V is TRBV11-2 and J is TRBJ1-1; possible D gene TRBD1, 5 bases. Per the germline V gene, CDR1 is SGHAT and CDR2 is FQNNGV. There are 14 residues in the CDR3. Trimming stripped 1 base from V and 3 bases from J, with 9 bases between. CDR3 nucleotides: TGTGCCAGCAGCTTAGGACTCAGGGACACTGAAGCTTTCTTT. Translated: CASSLGLRDTEAFF.

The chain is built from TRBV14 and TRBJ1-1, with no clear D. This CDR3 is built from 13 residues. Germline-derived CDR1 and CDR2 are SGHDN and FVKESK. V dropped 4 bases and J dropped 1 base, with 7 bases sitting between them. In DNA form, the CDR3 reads TGTGCCAGCAGCCCACTTAGGAACACTGAAGCTTTCTTT. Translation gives CASSPLRNTEAFF.

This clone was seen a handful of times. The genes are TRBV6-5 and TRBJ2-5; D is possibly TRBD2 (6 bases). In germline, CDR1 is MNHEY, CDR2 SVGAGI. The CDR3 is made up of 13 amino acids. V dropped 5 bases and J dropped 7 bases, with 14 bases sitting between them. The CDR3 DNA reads TGTGCCAGCAGTGAACCGGGGGACCGGACCCAGTACTTC. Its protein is CASSEPGDRTQYF.

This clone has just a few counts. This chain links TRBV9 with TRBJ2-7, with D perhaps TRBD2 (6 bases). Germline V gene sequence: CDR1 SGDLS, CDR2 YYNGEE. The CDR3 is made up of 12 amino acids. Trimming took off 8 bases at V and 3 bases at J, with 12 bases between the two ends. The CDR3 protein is CASSGTFYEQYF. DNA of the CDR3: TGTGCCAGTTCAGGGACTTTCTACGAGCAGTACTTC.

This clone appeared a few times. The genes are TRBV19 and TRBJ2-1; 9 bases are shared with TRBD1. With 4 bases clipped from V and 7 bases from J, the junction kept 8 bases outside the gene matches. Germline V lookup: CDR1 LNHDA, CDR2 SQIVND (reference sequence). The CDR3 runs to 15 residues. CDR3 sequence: CASSTYDRGRNEQFF. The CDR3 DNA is TGTGCCAGTAGTACTTATGACAGGGGGAGGAATGAGCAGTTCTTC.

CDR3 sequence (DNA): TGTGCCAGCTCACTACAAGAGGGCAATCAGCCCCAGCATTTT. It translates to CASSLQEGNQPQHF. The chain carries TRBV18 and TRBJ1-5; D gene ambiguous. The V end was cut by 4 bases, the J end by 2 bases, with 9 bases between. Per the germline V gene, CDR1 is KGHSH and CDR2 is LQKENI. The CDR3 is made up of 14 amino acids.

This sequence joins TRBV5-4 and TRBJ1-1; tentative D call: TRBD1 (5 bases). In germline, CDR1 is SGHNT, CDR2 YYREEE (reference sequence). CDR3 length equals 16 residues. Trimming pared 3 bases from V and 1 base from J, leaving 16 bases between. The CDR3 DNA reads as TGTGCCAGCAGCTCACGCTTAGGGGCTTCGAACACTGAAGCTTTCTTT. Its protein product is CASSSRLGASNTEAFF. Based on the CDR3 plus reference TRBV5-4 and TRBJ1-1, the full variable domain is ETGVTQSPTHLIKTRGQQVTLRCSSQSGHNTVSWYQQALGQGPQFIFQYYREEENGRGNFPPRFSGLQFPNYSSELNVNALELDDSALYLCASSSRLGASNTEAFFGQGTRLTVV.

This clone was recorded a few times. The CDR3 DNA is TGTGCCAGCACCCGCGACAGGGGCGGGACCGAGCAGTACTTC. Protein product: CASTRDRGGTEQYF. V is TRBV6-5 and J is TRBJ2-7; 8 nucleotides align to TRBD1. The V segment lost 7 bases and the J segment 6 bases; nucleotides outside the gene matches: 11. The CDR3 runs 14 residues. CDR1 and CDR2 (germline): MNHEY, SVGAGI.

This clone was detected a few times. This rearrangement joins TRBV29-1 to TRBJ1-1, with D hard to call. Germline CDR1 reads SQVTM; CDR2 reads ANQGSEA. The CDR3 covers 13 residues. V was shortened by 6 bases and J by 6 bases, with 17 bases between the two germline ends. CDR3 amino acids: CSVNPPEEAEAFF. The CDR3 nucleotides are TGCAGCGTCAACCCCCCAGAGGAGGCTGAAGCTTTCTTT.

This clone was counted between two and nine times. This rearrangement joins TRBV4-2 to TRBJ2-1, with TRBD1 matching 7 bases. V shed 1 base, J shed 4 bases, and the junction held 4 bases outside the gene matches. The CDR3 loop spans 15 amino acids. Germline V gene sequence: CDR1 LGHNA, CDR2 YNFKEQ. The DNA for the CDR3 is TGTGCCAGCAGCCAAGTGGGACAGAGGTACAATGAGCAGTTCTTC. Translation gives CASSQVGQRYNEQFF.

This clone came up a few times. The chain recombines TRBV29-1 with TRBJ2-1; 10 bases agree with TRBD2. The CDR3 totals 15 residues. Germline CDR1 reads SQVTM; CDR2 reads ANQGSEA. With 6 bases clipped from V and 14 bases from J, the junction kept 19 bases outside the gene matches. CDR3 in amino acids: CSVTSSSGGHAWEFF. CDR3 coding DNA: TGCAGCGTGACCTCCTCTAGCGGGGGTCATGCTTGGGAGTTCTTC.

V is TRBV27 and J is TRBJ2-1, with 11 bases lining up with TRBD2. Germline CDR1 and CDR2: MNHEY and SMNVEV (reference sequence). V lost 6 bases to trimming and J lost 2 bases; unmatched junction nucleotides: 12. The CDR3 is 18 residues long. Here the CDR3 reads CASSRFQTSGKTYNEQFF. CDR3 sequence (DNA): TGTGCCAGCAGCCGCTTCCAGACTAGCGGGAAAACCTACAATGAGCAGTTCTTC.

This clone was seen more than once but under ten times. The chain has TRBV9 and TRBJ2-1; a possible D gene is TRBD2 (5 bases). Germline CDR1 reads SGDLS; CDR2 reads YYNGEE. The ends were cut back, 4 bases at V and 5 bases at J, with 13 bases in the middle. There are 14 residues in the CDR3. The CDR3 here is CASSPSARDNEQFF. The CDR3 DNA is TGTGCCAGCAGCCCCTCTGCGAGGGACAATGAGCAGTTCTTC.

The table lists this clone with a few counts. The CDR3 nucleotides read TGTGCCAGCAGACGGAGGGACAGCCAAAGAGGCTACACCTTC. Its protein is CASRRRDSQRGYTF. The chain couples TRBV5-4 to TRBJ1-2, with 7 bases matching TRBD1. Unmatched junction bases numbered 12, after V lost 5 bases and J lost 8 bases. This CDR3 region has 14 residues. Germline CDR1 and CDR2: SGHNT and YYREEE (reference sequence).

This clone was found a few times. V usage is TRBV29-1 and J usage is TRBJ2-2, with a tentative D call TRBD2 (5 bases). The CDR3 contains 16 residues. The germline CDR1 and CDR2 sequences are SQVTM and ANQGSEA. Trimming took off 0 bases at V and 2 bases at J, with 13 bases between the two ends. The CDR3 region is CSVEDLRLANTGELFF. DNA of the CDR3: TGCAGCGTTGAAGATCTTAGGCTAGCCAACACCGGGGAGCTGTTTTTT.

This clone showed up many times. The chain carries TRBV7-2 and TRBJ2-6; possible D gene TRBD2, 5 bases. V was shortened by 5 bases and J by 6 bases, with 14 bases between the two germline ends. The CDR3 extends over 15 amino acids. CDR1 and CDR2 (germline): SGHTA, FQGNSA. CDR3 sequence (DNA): TGTGCCAGCAGCGGAAGACGGACTGAGGCCAACGTCCTGACTTTC. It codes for CASSGRRTEANVLTF.

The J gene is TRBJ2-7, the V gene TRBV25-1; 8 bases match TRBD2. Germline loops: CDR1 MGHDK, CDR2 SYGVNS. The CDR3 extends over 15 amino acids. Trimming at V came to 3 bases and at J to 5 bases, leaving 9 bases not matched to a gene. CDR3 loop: CASSDASGGPDEQYF. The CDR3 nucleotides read TGTGCCAGCAGTGACGCCTCGGGAGGGCCCGACGAGCAGTACTTC.

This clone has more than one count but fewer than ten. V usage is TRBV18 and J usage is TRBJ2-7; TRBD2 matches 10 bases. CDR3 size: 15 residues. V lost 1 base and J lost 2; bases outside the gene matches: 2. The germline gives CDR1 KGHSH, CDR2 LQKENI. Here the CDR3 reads CASSPRSGRAYEQYF. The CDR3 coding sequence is TGTGCCAGCTCACCACGGAGCGGGAGGGCCTACGAGCAGTACTTC.

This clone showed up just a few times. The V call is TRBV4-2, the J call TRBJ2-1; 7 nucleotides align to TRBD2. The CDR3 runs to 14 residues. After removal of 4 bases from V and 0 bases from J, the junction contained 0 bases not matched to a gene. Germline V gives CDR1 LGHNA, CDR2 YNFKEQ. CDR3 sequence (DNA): TGTGCCAGCAGCCGCGGGAGCTCCTACAATGAGCAGTTCTTC. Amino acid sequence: CASSRGSSYNEQFF.

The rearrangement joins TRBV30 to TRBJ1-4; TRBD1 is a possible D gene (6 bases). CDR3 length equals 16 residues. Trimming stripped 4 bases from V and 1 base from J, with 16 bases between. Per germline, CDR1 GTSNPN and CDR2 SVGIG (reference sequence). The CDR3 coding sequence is TGTGCCTGGAAGAGGTGGGGGGGCCAAACTAATGAAAAACTGTTTTTT. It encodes CAWKRWGGQTNEKLFF.

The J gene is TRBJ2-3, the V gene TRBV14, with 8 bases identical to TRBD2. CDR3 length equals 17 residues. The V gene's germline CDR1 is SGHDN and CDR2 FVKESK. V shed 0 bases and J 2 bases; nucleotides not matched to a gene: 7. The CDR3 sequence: CASSQDRGGGITDTQYF. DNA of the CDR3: TGTGCCAGCAGCCAAGATCGCGGCGGGGGGATCACAGATACGCAGTATTTT.

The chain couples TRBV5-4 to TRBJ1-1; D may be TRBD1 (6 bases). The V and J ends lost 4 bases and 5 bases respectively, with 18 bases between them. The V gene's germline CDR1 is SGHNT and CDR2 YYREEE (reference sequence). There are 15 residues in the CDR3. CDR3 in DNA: TGTGCCAGCAGCCGGGGTGACAGGCCGGGGACTGAAGCTTTCTTT. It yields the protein CASSRGDRPGTEAFF.